The rows below give T cell receptor beta chains drawn from one sample of a study of OX40 agonist ivuxolimab in advanced cancers. Some clones are missing from TCRdb's copy, which holds only in-frame ones; the method was immunoSEQ multiplex PCR. The data show fewer than 90,000 clones, around 90% seen once. The material was CD4+ or CD8+ T cells sorted from blood, obtained in a trial of the OX40 agonist ivuxolimab. The source is an adult with an advanced solid tumor such as melanoma, head and neck, liver or kidney cancer. CDR3s include the opening cysteine and the closing phenylalanine or tryptophan. Fields, in order: CDR3 DNA, CDR3 protein, V gene, J gene, CDR3 length, clone size, D gene. The D gene is left open where the match is weak. Expanded clones are given a class, and other clones once, few, many or no size at all.

cdr3_nt: TGCGCCAGCAGCTTGGCCGGGCAGGGGGAAAAACTGTTTTTT
cdr3_aa: CASSLAGQGEKLFF
v_call: TRBV5-1
j_call: TRBJ1-4
cdr3_length: 14
clone_size: -
d_call: -

cdr3_nt: TGTGCCACCAGCAGCACAGGCATCCAAGAGACCCAGTACTTC
cdr3_aa: CATSSTGIQETQYF
v_call: TRBV15
j_call: TRBJ2-5
cdr3_length: 14
clone_size: -
d_call: -

cdr3_nt: TGTGCCAGCAGCTTAGGACAGGGGGCCTCTGGGGCCAACGTCCTGACTTTC
cdr3_aa: CASSLGQGASGANVLTF
v_call: TRBV5-5
j_call: TRBJ2-6
cdr3_length: 17
clone_size: -
d_call: TRBD1

cdr3_nt: TGTGCCTGGAGTGGGGGACAGGGGGCTACTAGCGAGCAGTACTTC
cdr3_aa: CAWSGGQGATSEQYF
v_call: TRBV30
j_call: TRBJ2-7
cdr3_length: 15
clone_size: -
d_call: TRBD1

cdr3_nt: TGTGCCAGCAGCTTAGTAGGAGCCAACTATGGCTACACCTTC
cdr3_aa: CASSLVGANYGYTF
v_call: TRBV11-2
j_call: TRBJ1-2
cdr3_length: 14
clone_size: -
d_call: -

cdr3_nt: TGTGCCAGCAGCGTAGATTTCGGGGAGCTGTTTTTT
cdr3_aa: CASSVDFGELFF
v_call: TRBV9
j_call: TRBJ2-2
cdr3_length: 12
clone_size: -
d_call: -

cdr3_nt: TGCGCCAGCAGCGCCAGGATTATATATTCCAATGAGCAGTTCTTC
cdr3_aa: CASSARIIYSNEQFF
v_call: TRBV5-1
j_call: TRBJ2-1
cdr3_length: 15
clone_size: -
d_call: -

cdr3_nt: TGTGCCAGCAGCCCGGGGACAGGGGGTAGAAACACCATATATTTT
cdr3_aa: CASSPGTGGRNTIYF
v_call: TRBV28
j_call: TRBJ1-3
cdr3_length: 15
clone_size: -
d_call: TRBD1

cdr3_nt: TGTGCCAGCAGCGACCAACGGACTTTTACCTACGAGCAGTACTTC
cdr3_aa: CASSDQRTFTYEQYF
v_call: TRBV6-6
j_call: TRBJ2-7
cdr3_length: 15
clone_size: once
d_call: -

cdr3_nt: TGTGCCAGCAGTGGAGGGTTACGAGATACGCAGTATTTT
cdr3_aa: CASSGGLRDTQYF
v_call: TRBV28
j_call: TRBJ2-3
cdr3_length: 13
clone_size: few
d_call: -

cdr3_nt: TGTGCCAGTAGTACAGGGCGGGGTACCTACGAGCAGTACTTC
cdr3_aa: CASSTGRGTYEQYF
v_call: TRBV19
j_call: TRBJ2-7
cdr3_length: 14
clone_size: -
d_call: -

cdr3_nt: TGTGCCAGCAGGGGGGACGGGGGCTCCTACAATGAGCAGTTCTTC
cdr3_aa: CASRGDGGSYNEQFF
v_call: TRBV6-5
j_call: TRBJ2-1
cdr3_length: 15
clone_size: -
d_call: -

cdr3_nt: TGTGCCAGCAGCTTAGGCTTGGACAGTATTCCGTTGGAGACCCAGTACTTC
cdr3_aa: CASSLGLDSIPLETQYF
v_call: TRBV11-1
j_call: TRBJ2-5
cdr3_length: 17
clone_size: once
d_call: -

cdr3_nt: TGTGCCAGTAGTACCGGGCGGACAGAGCTAAGGGATCAGCCCCAGCATTTT
cdr3_aa: CASSTGRTELRDQPQHF
v_call: TRBV19
j_call: TRBJ1-5
cdr3_length: 17
clone_size: -
d_call: -

cdr3_nt: TGTGCCTGGAGTGTACGAGGGATTGGTGGCTACACCTTC
cdr3_aa: CAWSVRGIGGYTF
v_call: TRBV30
j_call: TRBJ1-2
cdr3_length: 13
clone_size: -
d_call: -

cdr3_nt: TGTGCCAGCAGTGAATGGGACAACACAGATACGCAGTATTTT
cdr3_aa: CASSEWDNTDTQYF
v_call: TRBV25-1
j_call: TRBJ2-3
cdr3_length: 14
clone_size: -
d_call: -

cdr3_nt: TGTGCCAGCAGCGGCGGACAGGGGGCGAGGGAGACCCAGTACTTC
cdr3_aa: CASSGGQGARETQYF
v_call: TRBV9
j_call: TRBJ2-5
cdr3_length: 15
clone_size: -
d_call: TRBD1

cdr3_nt: TGCGCCAGCAGCTTGTCAGGGTTTCAGCCCCAGCATTTT
cdr3_aa: CASSLSGFQPQHF
v_call: TRBV5-1
j_call: TRBJ1-5
cdr3_length: 13
clone_size: -
d_call: -

cdr3_nt: TGTGCCAGTAGTATGGTGGGGCTTAACTATGGCTACACCTTC
cdr3_aa: CASSMVGLNYGYTF
v_call: TRBV19
j_call: TRBJ1-2
cdr3_length: 14
clone_size: -
d_call: -

cdr3_nt: TGTGCCAGCAGTGGGTCGGGCGGGAGCAATCAGCCCCAGCATTTT
cdr3_aa: CASSGSGGSNQPQHF
v_call: TRBV6-1
j_call: TRBJ1-5
cdr3_length: 15
clone_size: -
d_call: -

cdr3_nt: TGTGCCAGCAGCCCAGAGACAGGGACAGAGACCCAGTACTTC
cdr3_aa: CASSPETGTETQYF
v_call: TRBV7-9
j_call: TRBJ2-5
cdr3_length: 14
clone_size: once
d_call: TRBD1

cdr3_nt: TGTGCCAGCAGCTTATCCCTCGGCGGGGTCAACGGCTACACCTTC
cdr3_aa: CASSLSLGGVNGYTF
v_call: TRBV7-9
j_call: TRBJ1-2
cdr3_length: 15
clone_size: -
d_call: -

cdr3_nt: TGCGCCAGCAGCCAAGATGCGACTAGCACAGATACGCAGTATTTT
cdr3_aa: CASSQDATSTDTQYF
v_call: TRBV4-1
j_call: TRBJ2-3
cdr3_length: 15
clone_size: -
d_call: -

cdr3_nt: TGTGCCAGCTCACCCTCGGACGGTCAGCCCCAGCATTTT
cdr3_aa: CASSPSDGQPQHF
v_call: TRBV18
j_call: TRBJ1-5
cdr3_length: 13
clone_size: -
d_call: -

cdr3_nt: TGTGCCAGCAGCCTGTGGACTAGCGGGATCCCTACCTACGAGCAGTACTTC
cdr3_aa: CASSLWTSGIPTYEQYF
v_call: TRBV5-4
j_call: TRBJ2-7
cdr3_length: 17
clone_size: -
d_call: TRBD2

cdr3_nt: TGTGCCAGCAGCTTGGAGTGGTCAGACGAGCAGTACTTC
cdr3_aa: CASSLEWSDEQYF
v_call: TRBV5-4
j_call: TRBJ2-7
cdr3_length: 13
clone_size: -
d_call: -

cdr3_nt: TGTGCCAGCAGCTCTCCTGGCGGGAGCACCGGGGAGCTGTTTTTT
cdr3_aa: CASSSPGGSTGELFF
v_call: TRBV7-9
j_call: TRBJ2-2
cdr3_length: 15
clone_size: few
d_call: TRBD2

cdr3_nt: TGTGCCAGCAGTTACGGGGGGAGCGAGACCCAGTACTTC
cdr3_aa: CASSYGGSETQYF
v_call: TRBV7-2
j_call: TRBJ2-5
cdr3_length: 13
clone_size: -
d_call: TRBD2

cdr3_nt: TGTGCCGTAACGGGACGGGAATCCGAGGAGCAGTACTTC
cdr3_aa: CAVTGRESEEQYF
v_call: TRBV28
j_call: TRBJ2-7
cdr3_length: 13
clone_size: -
d_call: -

cdr3_nt: TGTGCCAGCAGTCTCGGATCCCGGACAGGGAGCTCCTACGAGCAGTACTTC
cdr3_aa: CASSLGSRTGSSYEQYF
v_call: TRBV28
j_call: TRBJ2-7
cdr3_length: 17
clone_size: -
d_call: TRBD1

cdr3_nt: TGTGCCAGCAGCCCAAGGCTCACCACAGATACGCAGTATTTT
cdr3_aa: CASSPRLTTDTQYF
v_call: TRBV14
j_call: TRBJ2-3
cdr3_length: 14
clone_size: -
d_call: -

cdr3_nt: TGTGCCAGCAGCCGAGAGGGGCAGGTCGGCTACGAGCAGTACTTC
cdr3_aa: CASSREGQVGYEQYF
v_call: TRBV11-3
j_call: TRBJ2-7
cdr3_length: 15
clone_size: -
d_call: -

cdr3_nt: TGTGCCAGCAGCTCTTGGACAGAAGAGACCCAGTACTTC
cdr3_aa: CASSSWTEETQYF
v_call: TRBV7-6
j_call: TRBJ2-5
cdr3_length: 13
clone_size: -
d_call: -

cdr3_nt: TGTGCCAGCTCACCATCGAGACAAGGGGGCGTGAATACGCAGTATTTT
cdr3_aa: CASSPSRQGGVNTQYF
v_call: TRBV18
j_call: TRBJ2-3
cdr3_length: 16
clone_size: -
d_call: TRBD1

cdr3_nt: TGTGCCAGCAGCCACTTAGAGGGGAGAGTGGCAGATACGCAGTATTTT
cdr3_aa: CASSHLEGRVADTQYF
v_call: TRBV11-3
j_call: TRBJ2-3
cdr3_length: 16
clone_size: -
d_call: -

cdr3_nt: TGTGCCAGTAGAGCATACAATGAGCAGTTCTTC
cdr3_aa: CASRAYNEQFF
v_call: TRBV19
j_call: TRBJ2-1
cdr3_length: 11
clone_size: -
d_call: -

cdr3_nt: TGTGCCAGCAGATCGACGAAAGGCCAAGAGACCCAGTACTTC
cdr3_aa: CASRSTKGQETQYF
v_call: TRBV5-4
j_call: TRBJ2-5
cdr3_length: 14
clone_size: -
d_call: -

cdr3_nt: TGTGCCTGGGGCACAGGGGGGGGAGAGACCCAGTACTTC
cdr3_aa: CAWGTGGGETQYF
v_call: TRBV30
j_call: TRBJ2-5
cdr3_length: 13
clone_size: -
d_call: -

cdr3_nt: TGTGCCAGCAGCCCCTATGCGCGTTACGAGCAGTACTTC
cdr3_aa: CASSPYARYEQYF
v_call: TRBV6-5
j_call: TRBJ2-7
cdr3_length: 13
clone_size: -
d_call: -

cdr3_nt: TGTGCCAGCAGCTTCCAGGACGCTAATGAAAAACTGTTTTTT
cdr3_aa: CASSFQDANEKLFF
v_call: TRBV7-2
j_call: TRBJ1-4
cdr3_length: 14
clone_size: -
d_call: -

cdr3_nt: TGTGCCAGCATTTCAGCGGGAGGAATCTCCTACGAGCAGTACTTC
cdr3_aa: CASISAGGISYEQYF
v_call: TRBV28
j_call: TRBJ2-7
cdr3_length: 15
clone_size: -
d_call: TRBD2

cdr3_nt: TGTGCCAGCAGTTACTCGGGCTCCAGGGGTGTGTACACCATATATTTT
cdr3_aa: CASSYSGSRGVYTIYF
v_call: TRBV6-5
j_call: TRBJ1-3
cdr3_length: 16
clone_size: -
d_call: -

cdr3_nt: TGTGCCAGCAGCCGAGCGGGAGAGCAGTACTTC
cdr3_aa: CASSRAGEQYF
v_call: TRBV5-8
j_call: TRBJ2-5
cdr3_length: 11
clone_size: -
d_call: TRBD2

cdr3_nt: TGTGCCAGCAGTTTTCCCCTGGGGACAGGATCCTACGAGCAGTACTTC
cdr3_aa: CASSFPLGTGSYEQYF
v_call: TRBV28
j_call: TRBJ2-7
cdr3_length: 16
clone_size: -
d_call: TRBD1

cdr3_nt: TGTGCCAGCAGATTCTGGGGTGATGCTGAAGCTTTCTTT
cdr3_aa: CASRFWGDAEAFF
v_call: TRBV27
j_call: TRBJ1-1
cdr3_length: 13
clone_size: -
d_call: -

cdr3_nt: TGTGCCAGCACCATATCCCGCACTGAAGCTTTCTTT
cdr3_aa: CASTISRTEAFF
v_call: TRBV28
j_call: TRBJ1-1
cdr3_length: 12
clone_size: -
d_call: -

cdr3_nt: TGTGCCAGGGTGGGCATAGAGCCCGGGGAGCTGTTTTTT
cdr3_aa: CARVGIEPGELFF
v_call: TRBV19
j_call: TRBJ2-2
cdr3_length: 13
clone_size: -
d_call: -

cdr3_nt: TGCGCCAGCAGCCTCTGGGCTAGCGGGAGGGCTAATGAGCAGTTCTTC
cdr3_aa: CASSLWASGRANEQFF
v_call: TRBV5-1
j_call: TRBJ2-1
cdr3_length: 16
clone_size: -
d_call: TRBD2

cdr3_nt: TGTGCCAGCAGACAGGGGGGCGGCTACACCTTC
cdr3_aa: CASRQGGGYTF
v_call: TRBV2
j_call: TRBJ1-2
cdr3_length: 11
clone_size: -
d_call: TRBD1

cdr3_nt: TGTGCCAGCTCACCCCTCGGTGGGGGGAGTCCCACCGGGGAGCTGTTTTTT
cdr3_aa: CASSPLGGGSPTGELFF
v_call: TRBV18
j_call: TRBJ2-2
cdr3_length: 17
clone_size: once
d_call: -

cdr3_nt: TGTGCCAGCAGCGATCCCTGGCGGGGGGGCCTAACCGGGGAGCTGTTTTTT
cdr3_aa: CASSDPWRGGLTGELFF
v_call: TRBV7-9
j_call: TRBJ2-2
cdr3_length: 17
clone_size: -
d_call: TRBD2

cdr3_nt: TGTGCCAGCAGCAGGGGTAATGGGGCCAACGTCCTGACTTTC
cdr3_aa: CASSRGNGANVLTF
v_call: TRBV5-6
j_call: TRBJ2-6
cdr3_length: 14
clone_size: few
d_call: -

cdr3_nt: TGTGCCAGCAAAAGCGGGCAGTACACCGGGGAGCTGTTTTTT
cdr3_aa: CASKSGQYTGELFF
v_call: TRBV27
j_call: TRBJ2-2
cdr3_length: 14
clone_size: once
d_call: -